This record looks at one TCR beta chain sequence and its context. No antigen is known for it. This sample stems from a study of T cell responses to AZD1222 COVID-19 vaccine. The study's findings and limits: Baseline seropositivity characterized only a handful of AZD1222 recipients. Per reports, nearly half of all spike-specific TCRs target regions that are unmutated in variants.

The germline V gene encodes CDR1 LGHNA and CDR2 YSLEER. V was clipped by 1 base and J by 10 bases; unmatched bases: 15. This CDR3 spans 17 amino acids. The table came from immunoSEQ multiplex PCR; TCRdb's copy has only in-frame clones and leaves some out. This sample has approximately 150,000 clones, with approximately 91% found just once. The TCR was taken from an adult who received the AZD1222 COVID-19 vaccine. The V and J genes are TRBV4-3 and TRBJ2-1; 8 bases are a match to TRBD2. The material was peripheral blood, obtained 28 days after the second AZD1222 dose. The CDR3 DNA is TGCGCCAGCAGCCAAGCTCGAGCGGGAGTTGGGTCCGGGGAGCAGTTCTTC. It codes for CASSQARAGVGSGEQFF.